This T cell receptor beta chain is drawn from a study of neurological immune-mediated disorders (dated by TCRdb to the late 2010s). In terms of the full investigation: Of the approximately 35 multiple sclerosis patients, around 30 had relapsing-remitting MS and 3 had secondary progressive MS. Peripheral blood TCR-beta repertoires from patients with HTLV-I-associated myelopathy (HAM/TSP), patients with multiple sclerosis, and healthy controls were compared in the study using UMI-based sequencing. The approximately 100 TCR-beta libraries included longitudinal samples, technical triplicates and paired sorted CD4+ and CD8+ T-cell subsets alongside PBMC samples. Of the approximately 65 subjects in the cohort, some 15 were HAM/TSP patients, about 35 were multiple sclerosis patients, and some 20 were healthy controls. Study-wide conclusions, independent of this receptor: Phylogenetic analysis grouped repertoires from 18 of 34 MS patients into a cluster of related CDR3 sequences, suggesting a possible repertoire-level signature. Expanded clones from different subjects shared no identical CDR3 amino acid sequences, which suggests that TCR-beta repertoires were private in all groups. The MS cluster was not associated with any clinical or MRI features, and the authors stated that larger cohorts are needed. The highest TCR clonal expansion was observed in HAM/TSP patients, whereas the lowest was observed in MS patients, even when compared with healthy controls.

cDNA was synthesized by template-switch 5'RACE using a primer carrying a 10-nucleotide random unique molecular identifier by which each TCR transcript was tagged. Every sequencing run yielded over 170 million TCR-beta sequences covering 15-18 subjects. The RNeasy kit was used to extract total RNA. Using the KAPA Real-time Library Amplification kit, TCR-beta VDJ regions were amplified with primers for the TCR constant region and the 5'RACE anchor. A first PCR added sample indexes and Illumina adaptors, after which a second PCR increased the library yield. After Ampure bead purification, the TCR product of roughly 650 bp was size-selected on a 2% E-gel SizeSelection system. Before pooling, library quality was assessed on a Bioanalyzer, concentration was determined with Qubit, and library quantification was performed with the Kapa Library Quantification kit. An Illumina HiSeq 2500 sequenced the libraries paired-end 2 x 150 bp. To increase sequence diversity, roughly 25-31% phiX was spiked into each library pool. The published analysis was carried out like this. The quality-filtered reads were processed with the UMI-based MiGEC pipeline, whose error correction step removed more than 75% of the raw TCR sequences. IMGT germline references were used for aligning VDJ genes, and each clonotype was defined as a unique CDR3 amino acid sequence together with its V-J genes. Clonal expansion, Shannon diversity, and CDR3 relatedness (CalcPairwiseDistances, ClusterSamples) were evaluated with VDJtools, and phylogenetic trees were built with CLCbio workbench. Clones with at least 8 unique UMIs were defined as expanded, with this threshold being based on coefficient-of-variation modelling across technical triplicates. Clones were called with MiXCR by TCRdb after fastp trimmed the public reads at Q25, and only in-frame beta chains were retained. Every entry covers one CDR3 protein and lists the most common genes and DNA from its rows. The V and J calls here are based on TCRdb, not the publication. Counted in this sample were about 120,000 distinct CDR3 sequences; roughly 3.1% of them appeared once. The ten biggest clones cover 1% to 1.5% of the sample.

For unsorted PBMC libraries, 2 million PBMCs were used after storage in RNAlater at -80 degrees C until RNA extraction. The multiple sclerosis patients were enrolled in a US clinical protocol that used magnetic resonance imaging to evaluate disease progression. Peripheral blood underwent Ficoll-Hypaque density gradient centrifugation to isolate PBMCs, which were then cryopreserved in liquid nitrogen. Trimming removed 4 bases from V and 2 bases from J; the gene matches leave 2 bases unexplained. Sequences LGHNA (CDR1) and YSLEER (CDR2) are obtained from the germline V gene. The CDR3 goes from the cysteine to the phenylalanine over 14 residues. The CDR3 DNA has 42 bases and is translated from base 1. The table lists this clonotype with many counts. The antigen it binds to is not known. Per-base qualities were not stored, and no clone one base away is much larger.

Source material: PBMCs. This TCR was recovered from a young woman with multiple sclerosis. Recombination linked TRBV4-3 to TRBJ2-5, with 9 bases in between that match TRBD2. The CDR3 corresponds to CASSRSGGQETQYF. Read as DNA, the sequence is TGCGCCAGCAGCCGGAGCGGGGGGCAAGAGACCCAGTACTTC.